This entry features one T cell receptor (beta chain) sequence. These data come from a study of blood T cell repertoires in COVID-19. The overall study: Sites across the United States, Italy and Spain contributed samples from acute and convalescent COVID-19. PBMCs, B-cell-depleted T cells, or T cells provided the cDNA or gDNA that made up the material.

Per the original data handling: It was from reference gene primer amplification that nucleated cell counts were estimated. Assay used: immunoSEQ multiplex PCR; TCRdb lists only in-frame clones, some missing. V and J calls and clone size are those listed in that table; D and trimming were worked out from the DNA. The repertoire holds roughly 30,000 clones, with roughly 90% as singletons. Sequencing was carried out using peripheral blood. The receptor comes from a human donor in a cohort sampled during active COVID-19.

The CDR3 DNA sequence: TGTGCCACCAGCAGAGATGCCCGGGACAGGGGGTACACCGGGGAGCTGTTTTTT. Translation: CATSRDARDRGYTGELFF. V and J are TRBV15 and TRBJ2-2, with 11 bases that match TRBD1. This CDR3 is built from 18 residues. The junction had 6 bases not matched to a gene; V was cut back by 0 bases and J by 3 bases. Germline assignment: CDR1 LNHNV and CDR2 YYDKDF (reference sequence).